These 11 T cell receptor beta chains share one sample of origin, sequenced in a study of T cells in Graves' hyperthyroidism and ophthalmopathy. The CDR3 regions of TCR beta were amplified from RNA transcripts. The study used the HTBI primer set for a first-round RT-PCR of the TCR CDR3. TCRdb reanalysed the multiplex PCR reads using MiXCR and keeps one entry per CDR3 protein. The data hold approximately 700,000 distinct CDR3 sequences, with 45% observed a single time. Sequencing was performed on peripheral blood or thyroid tissue (not recorded which). The receptors were gathered from an adult man with Graves' disease, either hyperthyroidism or ophthalmopathy (not recorded which).

The chain combines TRBV7-8 with TRBJ1-2; D ambiguous. V was trimmed by 4 bases and J by 8 bases, leaving 11 bases between them. Per the germline V gene, CDR1 is SGHVS and CDR2 is FQNEAQ. The length of the CDR3 is 12 residues. CDR3 loop: CASSYGVDGYTF. The CDR3 DNA is TGTGCCAGCAGCTACGGGGTGGACGGCTACACCTTC. Filled out from reference TRBV7-8 and TRBJ1-2, the complete variable domain reads GAGVSQSPRYKVAKRGQDVALRCDPISGHVSLFWYQQALGQGPEFLTYFQNEAQLDKSGLPSDRFFAERPEGSVSTLKIQRTQQEDSAVYLCASSYGVDGYTFGSGTRLTVV.

This clonotype was found a few times. The V and J genes are TRBV7-9 and TRBJ1-5; possibly TRBD1 for D (5 bases). Trimming removed 3 bases at V and 0 bases at J, with 12 bases between. From germline, CDR1 is SEHNR and CDR2 FQNEAQ (reference sequence). The length of the CDR3 is 16 residues. The CDR3 is CASSLAAGVSNQPQHF. The CDR3 DNA follows: TGTGCCAGCAGCTTGGCCGCGGGGGTTAGCAATCAGCCCCAGCATTTT.

The V and J genes are TRBV19 and TRBJ1-1, with 8 bases matching TRBD1. The CDR3 runs to 15 residues. The trim removed 3 bases at V and 1 base at J, leaving 4 bases unmatched. CDR1 LNHDA and CDR2 SQIVND come from the germline V gene (reference sequence). CDR3 sequence reads: CASSIFGQGNTEAFF. The CDR3 bases are TGTGCCAGTAGTATTTTCGGACAGGGGAACACTGAAGCTTTCTTT.

The rearrangement joins TRBV7-3 to TRBJ2-7; 7 nucleotides align to TRBD1. CDR1 is SGHTA, CDR2 FQGTGA, per germline. This CDR3 is 16 amino acids long. V was pared by 2 bases and J by 3 bases, with 10 bases of the junction left unmatched. The CDR3: CASSLGTGDISYEQYF. CDR3 bases: TGTGCCAGCAGCTTAGGTACAGGGGATATAAGCTACGAGCAGTACTTC.

On this clonotype: This could be a read error, since a much larger clone is one nucleotide away. The chain employs TRBV29-1 and TRBJ2-5; 7 bases align to TRBD1. Per germline, CDR1 SQVTM and CDR2 ANQGSEA. CDR3 length equals 14 residues. V trimming: 3 bases; J trimming: 2 bases; junction bases outside the gene matches: 6. The CDR3 is CSVDGTAVQETQYF. DNA of the CDR3: TGCAGCGTTGACGGGACAGCGGTACAAGAGACCCAGTACTTC.

A note on this clonotype: With a much larger clone just one base away, this may be a read error. This chain links TRBV7-4 with TRBJ1-4; tentative D call: TRBD1 (5 bases). The CDR3 extends over 14 amino acids. The ends were cut back, 4 bases at V and 8 bases at J, with 14 bases in the middle. Germline V gene lookup returns CDR1 SGHVT and CDR2 SQSDAQ. The CDR3 coding sequence is TGTGCCAGCAGCTCGGGACTCCCGACGGAAAAACTGTTTTTT. Protein product: CASSSGLPTEKLFF.

This rearrangement joins TRBV19 to TRBJ2-5; 9 bases map to TRBD1. The CDR3 runs 16 residues. Germline values: CDR1 LNHDA, CDR2 SQIVND (reference sequence). Germline trimming cut 6 bases from V and 2 bases from J; bases unmatched to any gene: 10. The CDR3 loop reads CASRTGTGSIQETQYF. In nucleotides, the CDR3 is TGTGCCAGTAGGACCGGGACAGGGAGCATACAAGAGACCCAGTACTTC.

The gene calls are TRBV9 and TRBJ1-1; 7 nucleotides align to TRBD1. Looked up from germline, CDR1 is SGDLS and CDR2 is YYNGEE. V dropped 0 bases and J dropped 6; count of bases not matched to a gene: 8. There are 15 residues in the CDR3. The CDR3 nucleotides are TGTGCCAGCAGCGTAGGCCCCAGGGACAGCCCTGAAGCTTTCTTT. Amino acids: CASSVGPRDSPEAFF.

This chain connects TRBV24-1 to TRBJ1-5; a weak D match, TRBD1 (6 bases). The CDR3 is made up of 15 amino acids. CDR1 is KGHDR and CDR2 is SFDVKD in the germline V gene. Trimming pared 4 bases from V and 5 bases from J, leaving 14 bases between. The CDR3 reads CATSDSPYRDQPQHF. The DNA of the CDR3 is TGTGCCACCAGTGACTCGCCATACAGGGATCAGCCCCAGCATTTT.

This clonotype was found many times. The CDR3 loop is CASSEGLAGSYEQYF. The CDR3 bases are TGTGCCAGCAGTGAAGGGCTAGCGGGAAGCTACGAGCAGTACTTC. The rearrangement links TRBV2 to TRBJ2-7, with TRBD2 matching over 9 bases. CDR1 is SNHLY and CDR2 is FYNNEI in the germline V gene. V was clipped by 1 base and J by 3 bases; unmatched bases: 4. The CDR3 extends over 15 amino acids.

CDR3: CSVEWGYGYTF. The CDR3 DNA reads as TGCAGCGTTGAGTGGGGTTATGGCTACACCTTC. The V call is TRBV29-1, the J call TRBJ1-2; D call uncertain. Per germline, CDR1 SQVTM and CDR2 ANQGSEA. There are 11 residues in the CDR3. V dropped 3 bases and J dropped 5 bases, with 7 bases sitting between them.